This T cell receptor beta chain was obtained from a study of OX40 agonist ivuxolimab in advanced cancers. Whole-study context: Those treated in dose escalation had hepatocellular carcinoma, melanoma, renal cell cancer or head and neck cancer. Findings and caveats of the study: Doses of 0.1 to 3.0 mg/kg were accompanied by clonal expansion of CD4+ and CD8+ blood T cells by week 6.

Method: immunoSEQ multiplex PCR; TCRdb's copy keeps in-frame clones and lacks some. This table has more than 100,000 clones, about nine tenths appearing once. A note on this clone: No antigen is known for it.

Germline loops: CDR1 SNHLY, CDR2 FYNNEI. With 10 bases clipped from V and 3 bases from J, the junction kept 13 bases outside the gene matches. CDR3 length: 18 residues. J is TRBJ2-3 and V is TRBV2, with 16 bases that match TRBD2. The source is an adult with an advanced solid tumor such as melanoma, head and neck, liver or kidney cancer. Here the sequenced sample was CD4+ or CD8+ T cells sorted from blood, taken in a trial of the OX40 agonist ivuxolimab. The CDR3 sequence: CATRRGTSGRAGTDTQYF. The CDR3 DNA is TGTGCCACCAGAAGAGGGACTAGCGGGAGGGCCGGGACAGATACGCAGTATTTT. The complete variable domain, with remaining parts taken from reference TRBV2 and TRBJ2-3, reads EPEVTQTPSHQVTQMGQEVILRCVPISNHLYFYWYRQILGQKVEFLVSFYNNEISEKSEIFDDQFSVERPDGSNFTLKIRSTKLEDSAMYFCATRRGTSGRAGTDTQYFGPGTRLTVL.